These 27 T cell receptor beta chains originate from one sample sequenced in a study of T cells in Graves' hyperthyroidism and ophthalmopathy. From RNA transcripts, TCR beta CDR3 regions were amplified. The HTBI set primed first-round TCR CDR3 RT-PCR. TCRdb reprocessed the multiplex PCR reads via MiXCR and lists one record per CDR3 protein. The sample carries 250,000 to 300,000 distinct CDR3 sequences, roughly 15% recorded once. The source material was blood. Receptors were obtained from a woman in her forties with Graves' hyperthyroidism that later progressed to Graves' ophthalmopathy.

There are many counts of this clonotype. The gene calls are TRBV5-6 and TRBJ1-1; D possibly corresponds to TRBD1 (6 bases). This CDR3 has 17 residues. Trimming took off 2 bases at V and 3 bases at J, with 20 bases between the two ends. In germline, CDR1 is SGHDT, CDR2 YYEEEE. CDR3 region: CASSFLRQDVFDTEAFF. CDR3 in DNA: TGTGCCAGCAGCTTTCTGCGACAGGATGTTTTTGACACTGAAGCTTTCTTT.

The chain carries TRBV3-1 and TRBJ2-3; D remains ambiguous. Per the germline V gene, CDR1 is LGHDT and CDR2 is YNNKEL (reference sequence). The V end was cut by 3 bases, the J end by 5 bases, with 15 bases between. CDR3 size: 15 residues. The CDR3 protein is CASSHLAEKRDTQYF. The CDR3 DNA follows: TGTGCCAGCAGCCACTTAGCTGAGAAGAGAGATACGCAGTATTTT.

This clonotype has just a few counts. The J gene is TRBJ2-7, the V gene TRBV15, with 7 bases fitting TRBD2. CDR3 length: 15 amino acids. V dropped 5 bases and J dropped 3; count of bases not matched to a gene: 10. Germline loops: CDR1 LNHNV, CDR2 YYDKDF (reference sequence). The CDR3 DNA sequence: TGTGCCACCAGCCAATGGGGCGGGAGTAGCTACGAGCAGTACTTC. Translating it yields CATSQWGGSSYEQYF.

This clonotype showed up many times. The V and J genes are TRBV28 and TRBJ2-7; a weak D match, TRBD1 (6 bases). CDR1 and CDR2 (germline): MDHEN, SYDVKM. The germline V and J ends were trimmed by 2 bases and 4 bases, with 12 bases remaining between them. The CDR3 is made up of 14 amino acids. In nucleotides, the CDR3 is TGTGCCAGCAGTTTACTGTCAGGGGATTACGAGCAGTACTTC. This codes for CASSLLSGDYEQYF. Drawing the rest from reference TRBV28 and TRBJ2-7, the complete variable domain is DVKVTQSSRYLVKRTGEKVFLECVQDMDHENMFWYRQDPGLGLRLIYFSYDVKMKEKGDIPEGYSVSREKKERFSLILESASTNQTSMYLCASSLLSGDYEQYFGPGTRLTVT.

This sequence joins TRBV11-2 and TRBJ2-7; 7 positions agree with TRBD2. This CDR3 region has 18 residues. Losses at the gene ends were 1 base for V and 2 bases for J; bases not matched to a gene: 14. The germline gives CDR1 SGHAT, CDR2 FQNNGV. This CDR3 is CASSLVRDLAGVTYEQYF. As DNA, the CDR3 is TGTGCCAGCAGCTTAGTGAGGGATTTGGCGGGAGTAACCTACGAGCAGTACTTC.

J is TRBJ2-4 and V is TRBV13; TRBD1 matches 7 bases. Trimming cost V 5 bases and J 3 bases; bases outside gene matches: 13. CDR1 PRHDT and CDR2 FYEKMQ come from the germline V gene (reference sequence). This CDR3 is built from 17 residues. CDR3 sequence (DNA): TGTGCCAGCAGCCTAAGGGGGCACTACCGTGGCAAAAACATTCAGTACTTC. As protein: CASSLRGHYRGKNIQYF. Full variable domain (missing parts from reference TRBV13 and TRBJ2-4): AAGVIQSPRHLIKEKRETATLKCYPIPRHDTVYWYQQGPGQDPQFLISFYEKMQSDKGSIPDRFSAQQFSDYHSELNMSSLELGDSALYFCASSLRGHYRGKNIQYFGAGTRLSVL.

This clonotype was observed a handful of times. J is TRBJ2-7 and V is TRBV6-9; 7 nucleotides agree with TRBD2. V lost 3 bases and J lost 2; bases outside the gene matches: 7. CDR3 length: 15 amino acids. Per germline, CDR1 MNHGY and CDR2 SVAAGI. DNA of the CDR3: TGTGCCAGCAGTTACGTTGAGGGAGGGACCTACGAGCAGTACTTC. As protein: CASSYVEGGTYEQYF.

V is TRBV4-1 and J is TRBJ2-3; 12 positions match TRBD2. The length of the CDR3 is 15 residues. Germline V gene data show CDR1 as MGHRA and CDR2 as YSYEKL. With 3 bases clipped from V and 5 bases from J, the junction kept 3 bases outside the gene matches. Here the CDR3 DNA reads TGCGCCAGCAGCCAGACTAGCGGGAGCCTAGATACGCAGTATTTT. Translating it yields CASSQTSGSLDTQYF.

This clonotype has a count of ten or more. The CDR3 is CASSAANTEAFF. In DNA form, the CDR3 reads TGTGCCAGCAGCGCAGCGAACACTGAAGCTTTCTTT. The gene calls are TRBV9 and TRBJ1-1; no clear D. This CDR3 contains 12 residues. The ends were cut back, 3 bases at V and 1 base at J, with 4 bases in the middle. CDR1 and CDR2 from the germline V gene are SGDLS and YYNGEE.

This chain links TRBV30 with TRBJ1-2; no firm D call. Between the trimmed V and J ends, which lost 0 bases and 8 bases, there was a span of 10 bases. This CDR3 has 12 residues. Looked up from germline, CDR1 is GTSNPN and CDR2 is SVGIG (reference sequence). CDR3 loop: CAWSVGPFGYTF. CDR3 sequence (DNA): TGTGCCTGGAGTGTTGGGCCTTTCGGCTACACCTTC.

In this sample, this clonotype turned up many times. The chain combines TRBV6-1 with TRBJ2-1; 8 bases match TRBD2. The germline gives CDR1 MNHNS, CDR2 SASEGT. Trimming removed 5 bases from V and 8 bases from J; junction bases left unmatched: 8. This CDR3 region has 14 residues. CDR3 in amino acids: CASSSGLGGYEQFF. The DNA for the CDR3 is TGTGCCAGCAGTTCGGGACTAGGAGGCTATGAGCAGTTCTTC.

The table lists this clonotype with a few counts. Here the CDR3 reads CASKADEQFF. In DNA, the CDR3 is TGTGCCAGCAAAGCGGATGAGCAGTTCTTC. This chain uses TRBV2 with TRBJ2-1; TRBD2 might be the D (5 bases). The V gene lost 7 bases and the J gene lost 8 bases, with 6 bases spanning the gap. Germline values: CDR1 SNHLY, CDR2 FYNNEI. This CDR3 comprises 10 residues.

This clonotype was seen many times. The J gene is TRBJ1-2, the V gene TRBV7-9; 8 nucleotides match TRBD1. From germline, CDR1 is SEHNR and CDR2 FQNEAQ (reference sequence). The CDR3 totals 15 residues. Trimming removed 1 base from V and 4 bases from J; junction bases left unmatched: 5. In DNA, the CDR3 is TGTGCCAGCAGCTTAGGGACAGGGTTTTCCTATGGCTACACCTTC. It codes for CASSLGTGFSYGYTF.

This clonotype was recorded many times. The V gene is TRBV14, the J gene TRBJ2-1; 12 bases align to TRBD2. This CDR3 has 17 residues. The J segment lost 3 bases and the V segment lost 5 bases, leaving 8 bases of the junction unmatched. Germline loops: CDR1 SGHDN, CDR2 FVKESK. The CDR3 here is CASSEGTSGPFYNEQFF. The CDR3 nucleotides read TGTGCCAGCAGCGAGGGGACTAGCGGGCCCTTCTACAATGAGCAGTTCTTC. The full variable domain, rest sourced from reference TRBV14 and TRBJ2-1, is EAGVTQFPSHSVIEKGQTVTLRCDPISGHDNLYWYRRVMGKEIKFLLHFVKESKQDESGMPNNRFLAERTGGTYSTLKVQPAELEDSGVYFCASSEGTSGPFYNEQFFGPGTRLTVL.

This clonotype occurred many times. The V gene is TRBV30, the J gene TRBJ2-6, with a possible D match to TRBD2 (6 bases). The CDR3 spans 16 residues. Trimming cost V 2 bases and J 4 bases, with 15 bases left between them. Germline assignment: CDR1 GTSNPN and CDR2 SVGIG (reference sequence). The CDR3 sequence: CAWSQSGVKGANVLTF. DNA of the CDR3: TGTGCCTGGAGTCAATCGGGGGTAAAGGGGGCCAACGTCCTGACTTTC.

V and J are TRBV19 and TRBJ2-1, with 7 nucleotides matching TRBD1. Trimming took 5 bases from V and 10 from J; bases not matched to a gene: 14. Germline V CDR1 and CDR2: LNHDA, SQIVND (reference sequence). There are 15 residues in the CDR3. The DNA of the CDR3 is TGTGCCAGTAGTCCCCGACAGGGTCCCAGCCGCGAGCAGTTCTTC. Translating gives CASSPRQGPSREQFF.

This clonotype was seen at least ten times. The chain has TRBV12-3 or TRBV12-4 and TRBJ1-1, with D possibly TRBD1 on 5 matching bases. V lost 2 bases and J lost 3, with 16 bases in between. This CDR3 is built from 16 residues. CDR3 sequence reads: CASSLRLGGSDTEAFF. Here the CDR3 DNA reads TGTGCCAGCAGTTTAAGACTTGGGGGGTCGGACACTGAAGCTTTCTTT.

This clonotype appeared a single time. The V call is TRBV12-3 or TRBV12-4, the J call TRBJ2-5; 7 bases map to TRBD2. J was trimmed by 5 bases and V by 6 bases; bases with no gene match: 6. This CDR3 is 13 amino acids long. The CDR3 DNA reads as TGTGCCAGCAGCGCGGGAGTTAAGGAGACCCAGTACTTC. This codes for CASSAGVKETQYF.

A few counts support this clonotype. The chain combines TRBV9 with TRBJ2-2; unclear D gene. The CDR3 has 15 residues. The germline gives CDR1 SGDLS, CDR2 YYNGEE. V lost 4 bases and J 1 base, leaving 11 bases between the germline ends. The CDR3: CASSIMDGNTGELFF. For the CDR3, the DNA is TGTGCCAGCAGCATAATGGACGGGAACACCGGGGAGCTGTTTTTT.

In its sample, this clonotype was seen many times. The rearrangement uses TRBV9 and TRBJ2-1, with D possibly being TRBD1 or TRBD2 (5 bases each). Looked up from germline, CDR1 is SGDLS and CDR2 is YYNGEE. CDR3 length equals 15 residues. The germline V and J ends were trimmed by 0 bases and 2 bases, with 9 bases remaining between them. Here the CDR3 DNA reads TGTGCCAGCAGCGTAGTCGGGGACGCCTACAATGAGCAGTTCTTC. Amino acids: CASSVVGDAYNEQFF.

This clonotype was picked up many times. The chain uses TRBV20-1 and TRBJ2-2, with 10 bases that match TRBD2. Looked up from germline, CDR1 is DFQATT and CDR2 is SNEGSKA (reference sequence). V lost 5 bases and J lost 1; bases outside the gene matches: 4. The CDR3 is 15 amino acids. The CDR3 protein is CSAPGLAENTGELFF. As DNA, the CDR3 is TGCAGTGCTCCCGGACTAGCGGAGAACACCGGGGAGCTGTTTTTT.

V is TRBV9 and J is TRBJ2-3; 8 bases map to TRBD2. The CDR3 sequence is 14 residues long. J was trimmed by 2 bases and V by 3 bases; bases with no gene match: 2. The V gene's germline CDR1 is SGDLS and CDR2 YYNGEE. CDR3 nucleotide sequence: TGTGCCAGCAGCGCCGGGAGGGTCACAGATACGCAGTATTTT. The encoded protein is CASSAGRVTDTQYF.

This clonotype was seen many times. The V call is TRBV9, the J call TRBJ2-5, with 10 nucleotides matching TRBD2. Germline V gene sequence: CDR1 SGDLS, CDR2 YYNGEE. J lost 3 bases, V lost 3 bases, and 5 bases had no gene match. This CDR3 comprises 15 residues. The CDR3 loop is CASSAGTSEEETQYF. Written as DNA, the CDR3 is TGTGCCAGCAGCGCGGGGACTAGCGAAGAAGAGACCCAGTACTTC.

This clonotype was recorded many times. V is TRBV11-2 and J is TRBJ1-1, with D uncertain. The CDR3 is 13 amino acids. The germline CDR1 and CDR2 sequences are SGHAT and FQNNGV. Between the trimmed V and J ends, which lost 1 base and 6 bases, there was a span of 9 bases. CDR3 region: CASSLGVLPEAFF. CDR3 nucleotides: TGTGCCAGCAGCTTAGGGGTGCTCCCTGAAGCTTTCTTT.

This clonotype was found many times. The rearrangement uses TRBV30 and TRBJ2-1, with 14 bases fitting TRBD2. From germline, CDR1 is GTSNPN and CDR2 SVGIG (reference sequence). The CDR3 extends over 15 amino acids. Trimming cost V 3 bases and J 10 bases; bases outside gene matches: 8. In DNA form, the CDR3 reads TGTGCCTGGAGAGTTGGACTAGCGGGAGGATGGGAGCAGTTCTTC. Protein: CAWRVGLAGGWEQFF.

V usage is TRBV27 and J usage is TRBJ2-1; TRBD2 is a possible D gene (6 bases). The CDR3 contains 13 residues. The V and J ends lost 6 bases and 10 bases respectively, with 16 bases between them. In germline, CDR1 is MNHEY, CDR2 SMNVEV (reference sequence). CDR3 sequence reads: CASSPSVRNEQFF. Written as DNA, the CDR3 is TGTGCCAGCAGCCCTAGCGTGAGAAACGAGCAGTTCTTC.

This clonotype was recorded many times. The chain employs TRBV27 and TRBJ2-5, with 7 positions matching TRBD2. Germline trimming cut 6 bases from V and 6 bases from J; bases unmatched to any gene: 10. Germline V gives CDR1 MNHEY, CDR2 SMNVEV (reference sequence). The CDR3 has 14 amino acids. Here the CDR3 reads CASSLWAGAKTQYF. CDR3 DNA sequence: TGTGCCAGCAGCCTCTGGGCGGGAGCGAAGACCCAGTACTTC.